This TCR beta chain was sequenced for a study of blood T cell repertoires in COVID-19. TCRdb keeps only in-frame clones here, not all; method: immunoSEQ multiplex PCR. The table lists around 340,000 clones, roughly 85% of them singletons. The germline gives CDR1 SGHRS, CDR2 YFSETQ. The ends were cut back, 4 bases at V and 2 bases at J, with 25 bases in the middle. The CDR3 has 18 amino acids. The receptor was derived from a woman aged 40 to 49 with acute COVID-19. The chain is built from TRBV5-1 and TRBJ2-7, with D possibly TRBD1 on 5 matching bases. Sequencing was carried out using PBMCs or T cells enriched from blood (not recorded which). Here the CDR3 reads CASSRNIPGNFATYEQYF. CDR3 nucleotides: TGCGCCAGCAGCAGAAACATTCCAGGGAATTTTGCAACCTACGAGCAGTACTTC. Based on the CDR3 plus reference TRBV5-1 and TRBJ2-7, the full variable domain is KAGVTQTPRYLIKTRGQQVTLSCSPISGHRSVSWYQQTPGQGLQFLFEYFSETQRNKGNFPGRFSGRQFSNSRSEMNVSTLELGDSALYLCASSRNIPGNFATYEQYFGPGTRLTVT.